Following are 6 T cell receptor beta chains from one sample sequenced in a study of T cells in Graves' hyperthyroidism and ophthalmopathy. TCR beta CDR3 regions were amplified from RNA transcripts. TCR CDR3 regions were first amplified by RT-PCR with HTBI primers. Each CDR3 protein is one row after TCRdb ran MiXCR on the multiplex PCR reads. The repertoire holds nearly 250,000 distinct CDR3 sequences, with approximately 24% as singletons. The sample taken for sequencing was blood. Source of these receptors: a middle-aged woman with Graves' ophthalmopathy.

This clonotype was recorded at least ten times. The rearrangement joins TRBV10-2 to TRBJ2-5; TRBD2 agrees at 13 bases. Trimming at V came to 2 bases and at J to 4 bases, leaving 1 base not matched to a gene. CDR3 length: 15 residues. Germline CDR1 WSHSY, CDR2 SAAADI. The CDR3 region has the DNA TGCGCCAGCAGTGAGACTAGCGGGAGGGCAGAGACCCAGTACTTC. It translates to CASSETSGRAETQYF.

This clonotype has at least ten counts. This chain connects TRBV5-1 to TRBJ1-1; D is uncertain. CDR1 and CDR2 from the germline V gene are SGHRS and YFSETQ. Trimming pared 6 bases from V and 1 base from J, leaving 10 bases between. This CDR3 has 13 residues. CDR3 nucleotide sequence: TGCGCCAGCAAAAAGGTACAGAACACTGAAGCTTTCTTT. This translates into CASKKVQNTEAFF. The entire variable domain, with the rest obtained from reference TRBV5-1 and TRBJ1-1, is as follows: KAGVTQTPRYLIKTRGQQVTLSCSPISGHRSVSWYQQTPGQGLQFLFEYFSETQRNKGNFPGRFSGRQFSNSRSEMNVSTLELGDSALYLCASKKVQNTEAFFGQGTRLTVV.

This clonotype was recorded many times. The V gene is TRBV10-3, the J gene TRBJ2-2, with 7 nucleotides matching TRBD1. Germline loops: CDR1 ENHRY, CDR2 SYGVKD. The CDR3 is 14 amino acids. With V trimmed by 4 bases and J by 6 bases, 5 bases remained unmatched. In DNA form, the CDR3 reads TGTGCCATCAGTGGGCGACAGGGCCCCGGGGAGCTGTTTTTT. Translating gives CAISGRQGPGELFF.

This clonotype has ten or more counts. V is TRBV28 and J is TRBJ2-2; 7 bases match TRBD1. CDR3 size: 17 residues. J was trimmed by 5 bases and V by 6 bases; bases with no gene match: 15. Germline V gene data show CDR1 as MDHEN and CDR2 as SYDVKM. The CDR3 loop reads CASRGWEQGRQTGELFF. The CDR3 DNA is TGTGCCAGCAGAGGATGGGAACAGGGGCGCCAAACCGGGGAGCTGTTTTTT.

This clonotype was seen more than once but under ten times. The V call is TRBV28, the J call TRBJ1-2; D may be TRBD1 (5 bases). CDR1 is MDHEN, CDR2 SYDVKM, per germline. V dropped 1 base and J dropped 4 bases, with 10 bases sitting between them. The CDR3 loop spans 14 amino acids. The CDR3 reads CASSLYGGGYGYTF. CDR3 bases: TGTGCCAGCAGTTTATATGGGGGGGGCTATGGCTACACCTTC.

The rearrangement uses TRBV10-3 and TRBJ1-1; TRBD1 aligns across 9 bases. J was trimmed by 10 bases and V by 7 bases; bases with no gene match: 7. The CDR3 spans 12 residues. CDR1 is ENHRY and CDR2 is SYGVKD in the germline V gene. This chain's CDR3 is CAINTGGGGAFF. For the CDR3, the DNA is TGTGCCATCAATACAGGGGGCGGCGGAGCTTTCTTT.